This TCR beta chain was observed in a study of cytomegalovirus exposure and HLA in healthy donors. The overall study: An early data release held around 80 million unique TCRs from HLA-typed donors. Regarding the study as a whole: Per published accounts, TCR beta sequences correctly predicted the HLA-A and HLA-B alleles of most subjects. A prior analysis recorded that most TCR beta V segments were productive about 90% or about 30% of the time.

Comments on this clone: What it binds is not known.

The trim removed 4 bases at V and 0 bases at J, leaving 3 bases unmatched. Germline lookup yields CDR1 SEHNR and CDR2 FQNEAQ (reference sequence). CDR3 size: 14 residues. PCR involved 60 Vbeta and 13 Jbeta primers. Assay used: immunoSEQ multiplex PCR; TCRdb lists only in-frame clones, some missing. The table includes around 100,000 clones, approximately 85% detected once. The sequencing sample was made of PBMCs. The sequence was obtained from a man aged 40-55 years in good health and CMV-seropositive. The rearrangement links TRBV7-9 to TRBJ2-7; 7 bases match TRBD1. DNA for the CDR3: TGTGCCAGCAGCTCAGACAGGGCCTCCTACGAGCAGTACTTC. Encoded protein: CASSSDRASYEQYF.